The 9 T cell receptor beta chains reported below all come from one sample, sequenced in a study of blood T cells in healthy people across ages. Then a second PCR, running about 6 to 12 cycles, was carried out with a sample-barcoded 5' primer and a J-beta primer mix. Each CDR3 protein gets one entry after TCRdb re-called the 5' RACE reads with MiXCR. The sample lists about 670,000 distinct CDR3 sequences; about 51% were seen once. The sequenced material came from blood. All receptors come from an elderly woman in good health.

This clonotype was recorded many times. The chain recombines TRBV3-1 with TRBJ2-7, with 14 bases that match TRBD2. Trimming removed 1 base from V and 6 bases from J; junction bases left unmatched: 2. Germline CDR1 and CDR2: LGHDT and YNNKEL (reference sequence). The CDR3 is 15 residues long. CDR3 protein: CASSQGTSGRSEQYF. The CDR3 DNA is TGTGCCAGCAGCCAAGGGACTAGCGGGAGGTCCGAGCAGTACTTC.

This clonotype has at least ten counts. This chain connects TRBV3-1 to TRBJ2-1; 12 bases are shared with TRBD2. CDR1 and CDR2 (germline): LGHDT, YNNKEL (reference sequence). The CDR3 sequence is 17 residues long. J lost 4 bases, V lost 0 bases, and 4 bases had no gene match. CDR3 bases: TGTGCCAGCAGCCAAGATGGGCTAGCGGGGGGGTACAATGAGCAGTTCTTC. As protein: CASSQDGLAGGYNEQFF.

This clonotype showed up many times. Here the CDR3 reads CSVVRSGRGDTQYF. The CDR3 DNA reads as TGCAGCGTTGTGAGGAGCGGGAGGGGGGATACGCAGTATTTT. V is TRBV29-1 and J is TRBJ2-3; 10 bases line up with TRBD2. From germline, CDR1 is SQVTM and CDR2 ANQGSEA. Unmatched junction bases numbered 7, after V lost 4 bases and J lost 6 bases. The CDR3 runs 14 residues.

Details on this clonotype: A read error is possible here, since a much larger clone lies one base away. The V call is TRBV4-1, the J call TRBJ2-7, with a possible D match to TRBD2 (5 bases). Per germline, CDR1 MGHRA and CDR2 YSYEKL. The CDR3 length is 18 residues. Trimming pared 0 bases from V and 0 bases from J, leaving 18 bases between. The CDR3 DNA is TGCGCCAGCAGCCAAGATCAAGGTGGTCGGGGAAGCTCCTACGAGCAGTACTTC. It yields the protein CASSQDQGGRGSSYEQYF.

At least ten counts were recorded for this clonotype. One end of the junction fails to match germline, which may point to a read error. The chain's CDR3 is CASGFSGSSYNEQFF. The CDR3 DNA sequence: TGCGCCAGCGGCTTTAGCGGGAGCTCCTACAATGAGCAGTTCTTC. The rearrangement links TRBV5-1 to TRBJ2-1; 9 bases agree with TRBD2. Germline V gene data show CDR1 as SGHRS and CDR2 as YFSETQ. The CDR3 totals 15 residues.

This chain connects TRBV12-3 or TRBV12-4 to TRBJ2-3; possibly TRBD1 for D (6 bases). Between the trimmed V and J ends, which lost 6 bases and 2 bases, there was a span of 12 bases. CDR3 length: 14 amino acids. Written as DNA, the CDR3 is TGTGCCAGCAGCCGGGACACCTCCACAGATACGCAGTATTTT. This translates into CASSRDTSTDTQYF.

This clonotype was counted between two and nine times. The rearrangement links TRBV5-1 to TRBJ1-1, with D uncertain. Trimming removed 0 bases at V and 2 bases at J, with 8 bases between. The CDR3 is 14 residues long. The germline V gene has CDR1 SGHRS and CDR2 YFSETQ. As DNA, the CDR3 is TGCGCCAGCAGCTTGGAGCCAGCAAACACTGAAGCTTTCTTT. It encodes CASSLEPANTEAFF.

Many counts were recorded for this clonotype. The genes are TRBV7-9 and TRBJ2-3, with 9 bases lining up with TRBD1. This CDR3 contains 15 residues. V lost 1 base and J lost 5; bases outside the gene matches: 4. Per the germline V gene, CDR1 is SEHNR and CDR2 is FQNEAQ (reference sequence). The CDR3 DNA is TGTGCCAGCAGCTTAGGTGACAGGGGGAGAGATACGCAGTATTTT. Protein sequence: CASSLGDRGRDTQYF.

This clonotype was seen many times. A junction boundary mismatches the germline segment, possibly from a read error. The chain has TRBV10-3 and TRBJ2-7, with TRBD1 matching 7 bases. The CDR3 runs to 13 residues. Germline loops: CDR1 ENHRY, CDR2 SYGVKD. CDR3 protein: CAIRGTANYGQYF. Here the CDR3 DNA reads TGTGCCATCAGAGGGACAGCCAACTACGGGCAGTACTTC.